This passage covers 15 T cell receptor beta chains from one sample sequenced in a study of blood T cell repertoires in COVID-19 (dated by TCRdb to 2018 to 2020). The library was produced with the immunoSEQ multiplex PCR assay. In TCRdb, the immuneACCESS table is reduced to in-frame sequences with V and J assigned. These tables do not hold every clone; where another copy was compared, an unresolved V gene accounts for under half, and the others remain unexplained. The sample table lists about 7,300 clones, about nine tenths of them with a count of one. The leading ten clones occupy about 9.1% of the sample. Sequenced sample: peripheral blood. Receptors were obtained from a human donor with active COVID-19. The donor label of this sample is uncertain.

This clone was seen more than once but under ten times. Other DNA sequences of this sample code for an identical CDR3. This sequence joins TRBV19 and TRBJ2-7, with D maybe TRBD1 (5 bases). CDR3 length: 14 residues. Germline values: CDR1 LNHDA, CDR2 SQIVND (reference sequence). Trimming pared 3 bases from V and 2 bases from J, leaving 11 bases between. In nucleotides, the CDR3 is TGTGCCAGTAGTATTGGGCAGGGCACCTACGAGCAGTACTTC. Its protein is CASSIGQGTYEQYF.

This chain links TRBV5-1 with TRBJ2-5, with 8 bases aligning to TRBD1. Per germline, CDR1 SGHRS and CDR2 YFSETQ. The CDR3 runs 16 residues. J was trimmed by 5 bases and V by 4 bases; bases with no gene match: 13. The CDR3: CASSPGIQGDSETQYF. In nucleotides, the CDR3 is TGCGCCAGCAGCCCAGGCATACAGGGGGATTCGGAGACCCAGTACTTC.

This sequence joins TRBV18 and TRBJ2-1, with TRBD2 matching 12 bases. From germline, CDR1 is KGHSH and CDR2 LQKENI. CDR3 length equals 19 residues. After removal of 2 bases from V and 2 bases from J, the junction contained 10 bases not matched to a gene. Here the CDR3 reads CASSPSASGGAEAYNEQFF. The CDR3 nucleotides read TGTGCCAGCTCACCATCGGCTAGCGGGGGGGCCGAAGCCTACAATGAGCAGTTCTTC.

The J gene is TRBJ2-2, the V gene TRBV3-1 (or the pseudogene TRBV3-2); possible D gene TRBD2, 6 bases. Germline lookup yields CDR1 LGHDT and CDR2 YNNKEL (reference sequence). CDR3 length: 15 amino acids. V lost 6 bases and J 3 bases, leaving 14 bases between the germline ends. In DNA, the CDR3 is TGTGCCAGCAGTCTCGCGGTAGCGGACACCGGGGAGCTGTTTTTT. This encodes CASSLAVADTGELFF.

The chain uses TRBV10-3 and TRBJ1-2; a weak D match, TRBD1 (5 bases). The CDR3 is 14 residues long. With 10 bases removed from V and 7 bases from J, the gap between germline ends came to 22 bases. Germline CDR1 ENHRY, CDR2 SYGVKD. The CDR3 bases are TGTGCCACCAGAGGTGACACGGGGGGTTCTGGCTACACCTTC. Protein product: CATRGDTGGSGYTF.

The chain uses TRBV4-1 and TRBJ2-1; D ambiguous. The CDR3 contains 17 residues. Germline assignment: CDR1 MGHRA and CDR2 YSYEKL. V gave up 0 bases and J gave up 7 bases, with 19 bases separating them. In DNA, the CDR3 is TGCGCCAGCAGCCAAGATCCTGGCAGCGACCTTGGGAATGAGCAGTTCTTC. Its protein is CASSQDPGSDLGNEQFF.

The CDR3 nucleotides read TGCGCCAGCAGCCAGGTAGGACTCCCTAGGACCCTCTCCTACGAGCAGTACTTC. Protein product: CASSQVGLPRTLSYEQYF. The J gene is TRBJ2-7, the V gene TRBV4-1; tentative D call: TRBD2 (5 bases). The CDR3 consists of 18 residues. CDR1 is MGHRA and CDR2 is YSYEKL in the germline V gene. Trimming pared 3 bases from V and 0 bases from J, leaving 21 bases between.

This clone was picked up one time. This chain joins TRBV10-2 and TRBJ1-2; TRBD1 matches 11 bases. V lost 2 bases and J lost 3; bases outside the gene matches: 5. Germline loops: CDR1 WSHSY, CDR2 SAAADI. This CDR3 is 16 amino acids long. The CDR3 DNA is TGCGCCAGCAGTGAGGGGGGGACAGGGGGGTACTATGGCTACACCTTC. Residues: CASSEGGTGGYYGYTF.

CDR3 nucleotide sequence: TGTGCCAGCAGTATACCGGGACTAGCGATGAACACCGGGGAGCTGTTTTTT. The encoded protein is CASSIPGLAMNTGELFF. The chain employs TRBV7-9 and TRBJ2-2; 10 nucleotides line up with TRBD2. With V trimmed by 6 bases and J by 1 base, 8 bases remained unmatched. The CDR3 is 17 amino acids. Germline V lookup: CDR1 SEHNR, CDR2 FQNEAQ (reference sequence).

The CDR3 loop is CASSLASGNTGELFF. CDR3 nucleotide sequence: TGCGCCAGCAGCTTGGCATCAGGGAACACCGGGGAGCTGTTTTTT. The chain has TRBV5-1 and TRBJ2-2; D gene unclear. CDR3 size: 15 residues. CDR1 and CDR2 (germline): SGHRS, YFSETQ. Trimming pared 0 bases from V and 1 base from J, leaving 7 bases between.

The chain carries TRBV19 and TRBJ2-5, with a tentative D call TRBD1 (6 bases). The CDR3 spans 14 residues. Germline CDR1 reads LNHDA; CDR2 reads SQIVND (reference sequence). Between the trimmed V and J ends, which lost 2 bases and 5 bases, there was a span of 12 bases. The CDR3 spells CASSIKGVWETQYF. The CDR3 DNA is TGTGCCAGTAGTATAAAGGGGGTGTGGGAGACCCAGTACTTC.

This clone was recorded a few times. The chain links TRBV30 to TRBJ2-7; a possible D gene is TRBD1 (5 bases). CDR1 GTSNPN and CDR2 SVGIG come from the germline V gene (reference sequence). The CDR3 covers 14 residues. The germline V and J ends were trimmed by 2 bases and 4 bases, with 15 bases remaining between them. This CDR3 is CAWSSAGRGYEQYF. The DNA for the CDR3 is TGTGCCTGGAGTTCGGCAGGTAGGGGATACGAGCAGTACTTC.

The gene calls are TRBV5-6 and TRBJ2-5, with TRBD1 matching over 10 bases. The CDR3 covers 15 residues. From germline, CDR1 is SGHDT and CDR2 YYEEEE. The V and J ends lost 2 bases and 4 bases, in that order; junction bases with no gene match: 5. CDR3 DNA sequence: TGTGCCAGCAGCTTAAGGACAGGGGGTCGAGAGACCCAGTACTTC. It is translated as CASSLRTGGRETQYF.

The chain is built from TRBV19 and TRBJ1-5; TRBD1 might be the D (6 bases). V was pared by 8 bases and J by 0 bases, with 14 bases between. Per germline, CDR1 LNHDA and CDR2 SQIVND (reference sequence). CDR3 length: 15 amino acids. The CDR3 loop is CASLNRDNSNQPQHF. CDR3 in DNA: TGTGCCAGTTTAAACCGGGACAATAGCAATCAGCCCCAGCATTTT.

This chain joins TRBV5-4 and TRBJ2-7, with D possibly matching TRBD2 (5 bases). This CDR3 is built from 14 residues. Trimming took 1 base from V and 5 from J, leaving 13 bases between them. The germline gives CDR1 SGHNT, CDR2 YYREEE (reference sequence). The CDR3 nucleotides are TGTGCCAGCAGCTTGAAACTAGGTGAGGACGAGCAGTACTTC. Protein sequence: CASSLKLGEDEQYF.